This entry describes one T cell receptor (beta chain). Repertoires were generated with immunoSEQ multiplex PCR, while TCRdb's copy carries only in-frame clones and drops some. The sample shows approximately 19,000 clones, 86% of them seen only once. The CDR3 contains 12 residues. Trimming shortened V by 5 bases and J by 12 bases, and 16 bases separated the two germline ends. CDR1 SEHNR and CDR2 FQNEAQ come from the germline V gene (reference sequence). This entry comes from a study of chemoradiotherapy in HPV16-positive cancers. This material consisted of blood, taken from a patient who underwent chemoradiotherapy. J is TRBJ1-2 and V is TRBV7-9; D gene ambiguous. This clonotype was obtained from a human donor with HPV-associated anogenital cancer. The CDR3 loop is CASSREGLQNTF. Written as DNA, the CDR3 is TGTGCCAGCAGCCGCGAGGGTTTACAGAACACCTTC.